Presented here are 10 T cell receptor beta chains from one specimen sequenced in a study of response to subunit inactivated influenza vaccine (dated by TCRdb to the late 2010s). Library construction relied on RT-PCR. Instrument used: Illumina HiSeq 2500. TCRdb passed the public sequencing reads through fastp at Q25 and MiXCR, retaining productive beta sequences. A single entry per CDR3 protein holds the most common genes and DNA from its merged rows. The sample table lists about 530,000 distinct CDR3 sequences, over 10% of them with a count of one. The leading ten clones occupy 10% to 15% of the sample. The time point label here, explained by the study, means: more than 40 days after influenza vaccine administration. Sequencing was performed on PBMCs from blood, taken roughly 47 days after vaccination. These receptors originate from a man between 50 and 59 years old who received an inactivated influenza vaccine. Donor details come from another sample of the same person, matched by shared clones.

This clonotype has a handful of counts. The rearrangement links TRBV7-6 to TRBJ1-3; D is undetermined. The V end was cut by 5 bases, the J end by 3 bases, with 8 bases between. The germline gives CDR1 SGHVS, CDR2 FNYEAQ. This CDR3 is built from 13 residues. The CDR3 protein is CASSPTFGNTIYF. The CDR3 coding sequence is TGTGCCAGCAGCCCGACTTTTGGAAACACCATATATTTT.

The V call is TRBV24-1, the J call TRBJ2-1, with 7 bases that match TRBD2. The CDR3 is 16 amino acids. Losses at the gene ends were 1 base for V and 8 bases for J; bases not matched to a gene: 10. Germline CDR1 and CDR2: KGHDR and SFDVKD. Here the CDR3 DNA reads TGTGCCACCAGTGATTTTGCTAGCGGAAGAGCTCATGAGCAGTTCTTC. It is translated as CATSDFASGRAHEQFF.

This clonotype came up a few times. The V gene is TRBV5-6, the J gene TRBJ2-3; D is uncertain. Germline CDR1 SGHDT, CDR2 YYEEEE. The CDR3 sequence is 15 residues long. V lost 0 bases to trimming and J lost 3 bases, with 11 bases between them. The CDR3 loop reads CASSLDPSSTDTQYF. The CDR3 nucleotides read TGTGCCAGCAGCTTGGATCCGTCCTCGACAGATACGCAGTATTTT.

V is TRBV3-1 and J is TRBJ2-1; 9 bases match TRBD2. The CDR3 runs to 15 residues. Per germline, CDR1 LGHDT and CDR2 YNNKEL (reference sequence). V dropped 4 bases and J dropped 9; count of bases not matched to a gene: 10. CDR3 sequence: CASSLAGGPSGEQFF. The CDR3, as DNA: TGTGCCAGCAGCCTTGCGGGGGGGCCGAGCGGTGAGCAGTTCTTC.

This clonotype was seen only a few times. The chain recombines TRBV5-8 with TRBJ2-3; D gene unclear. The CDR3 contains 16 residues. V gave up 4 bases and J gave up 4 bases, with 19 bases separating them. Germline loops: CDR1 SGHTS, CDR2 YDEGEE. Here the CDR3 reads CASSIGTRPYADTQYF. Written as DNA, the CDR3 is TGTGCCAGCAGCATCGGCACCCGCCCGTATGCAGATACGCAGTATTTT.

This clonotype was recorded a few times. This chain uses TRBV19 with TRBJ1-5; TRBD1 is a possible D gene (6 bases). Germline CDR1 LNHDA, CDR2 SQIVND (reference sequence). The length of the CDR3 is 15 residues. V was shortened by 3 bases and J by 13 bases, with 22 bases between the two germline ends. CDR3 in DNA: TGTGCCAGTAGTATTGGGCAGGGGACCCCTCTTTATCAGCATTTT. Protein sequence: CASSIGQGTPLYQHF.

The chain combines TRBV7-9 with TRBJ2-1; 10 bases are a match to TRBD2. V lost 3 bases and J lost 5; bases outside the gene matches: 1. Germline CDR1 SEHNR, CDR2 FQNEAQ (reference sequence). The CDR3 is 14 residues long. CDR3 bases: TGTGCCAGCAGCTTTGGACTAGCGGACAATGAGCAGTTCTTC. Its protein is CASSFGLADNEQFF.

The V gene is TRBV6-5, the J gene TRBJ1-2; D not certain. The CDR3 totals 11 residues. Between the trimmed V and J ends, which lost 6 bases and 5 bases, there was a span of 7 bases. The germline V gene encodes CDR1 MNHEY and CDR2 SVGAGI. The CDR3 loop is CASRRLYGYTF. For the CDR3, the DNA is TGTGCCAGCAGGCGCCTTTATGGCTACACCTTC.

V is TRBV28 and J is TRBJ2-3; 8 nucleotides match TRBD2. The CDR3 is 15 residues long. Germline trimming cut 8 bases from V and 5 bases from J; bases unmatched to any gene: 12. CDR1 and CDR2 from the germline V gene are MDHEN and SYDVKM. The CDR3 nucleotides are TGTGCCAGCGGTCCGGGTAGCGGGGCCCGAGATACGCAGTATTTT. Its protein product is CASGPGSGARDTQYF.

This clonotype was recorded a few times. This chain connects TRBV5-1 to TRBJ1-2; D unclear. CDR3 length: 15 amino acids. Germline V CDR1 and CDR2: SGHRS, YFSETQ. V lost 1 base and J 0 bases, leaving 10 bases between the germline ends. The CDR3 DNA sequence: TGCGCCAGCAGCTTGTCGGCCAGTGCTAACTATGGCTACACCTTC. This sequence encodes CASSLSASANYGYTF.